What follows are 12 T cell receptor beta chains derived from one specimen sequenced in a study of blood T cell repertoires in COVID-19. The assay was immunoSEQ multiplex PCR, and TCRdb's table has in-frame clones only and misses some. This sample has roughly 70,000 clones, with about four fifths found just once. Sequencing used peripheral blood. These receptors all come from a man in his 60s with COVID-19, enrolled during active disease.

This clone came up once. The V call is TRBV7-3, the J call TRBJ2-7; a possible D gene is TRBD2 (5 bases). Germline V gene sequence: CDR1 SGHTA, CDR2 FQGTGA. The CDR3 is 13 residues long. V lost 5 bases to trimming and J lost 1 base, with 9 bases between them. The CDR3 bases are TGTGCCAGCAGCCTGGACTTATCCTACGAGCAGTACTTC. It specifies CASSLDLSYEQYF.

This clone was detected a few times. The chain is built from TRBV7-9 and TRBJ2-2; D gene ambiguous. V dropped 4 bases and J dropped 4 bases, with 13 bases sitting between them. The CDR3 extends over 15 amino acids. The germline V gene has CDR1 SEHNR and CDR2 FQNEAQ (reference sequence). CDR3 sequence: CASSSRLILTGELFF. The DNA for the CDR3 is TGTGCCAGCAGCTCTAGGCTGATCCTCACCGGGGAGCTGTTTTTT.

V and J are TRBV3-1 (or the pseudogene TRBV3-2) and TRBJ2-1, with 11 bases identical to TRBD2. V was clipped by 4 bases and J by 8 bases; unmatched bases: 7. CDR3 length: 15 residues. Germline V gene lookup returns CDR1 LGHDT and CDR2 YNNKEL (reference sequence). CDR3 sequence: CASSPVAGGFDEQFF. DNA for the CDR3: TGTGCCAGCAGCCCTGTAGCGGGGGGGTTTGATGAGCAGTTCTTC.

The chain couples TRBV7-2 to TRBJ2-5; perhaps TRBD2 as D (6 bases). Deletions cut 5 bases from V and 3 bases from J, with 16 bases between. From germline, CDR1 is SGHTA and CDR2 FQGNSA. This CDR3 contains 15 residues. CDR3 coding DNA: TGTGCCAGCAGCCGGGGGATGGGGCGTGAAGAGACCCAGTACTTC. Amino acid sequence: CASSRGMGREETQYF.

This chain uses TRBV5-1 with TRBJ1-2; TRBD1 agrees at 11 bases. The CDR3 contains 14 residues. The V gene's germline CDR1 is SGHRS and CDR2 YFSETQ. Trimming at V came to 3 bases and at J to 8 bases, leaving 6 bases not matched to a gene. DNA for the CDR3: TGCGCCAGCAGCTCCGGACAGGGGGCGGACGGCTACACCTTC. Translated: CASSSGQGADGYTF.

This rearrangement joins TRBV5-6 to TRBJ1-1; D is possibly TRBD1 (5 bases). The CDR3 is 15 amino acids. V lost 0 bases to trimming and J lost 5 bases, with 14 bases between them. The germline V gene has CDR1 SGHDT and CDR2 YYEEEE. The CDR3 DNA reads as TGTGCCAGCAGCTTGGATTGGACAAGCGGGACTGAAGCTTTCTTT. It translates to CASSLDWTSGTEAFF.

V gene TRBV5-1 combines with J gene TRBJ1-4; 7 bases map to TRBD1. Per the germline V gene, CDR1 is SGHRS and CDR2 is YFSETQ. This CDR3 is 15 amino acids long. V was clipped by 6 bases and J by 6 bases; unmatched bases: 11. The DNA of the CDR3 is TGCGCCAGCAAGATGCGAGGGGGCGCGGATGAAAAACTGTTTTTT. This sequence encodes CASKMRGGADEKLFF. Using reference TRBV5-1 and TRBJ1-4 for the parts outside the CDR3, the full variable domain is KAGVTQTPRYLIKTRGQQVTLSCSPISGHRSVSWYQQTPGQGLQFLFEYFSETQRNKGNFPGRFSGRQFSNSRSEMNVSTLELGDSALYLCASKMRGGADEKLFFGSGTQLSVL.

This chain's CDR3 is CASSPQGSLGYEQYF. Written as DNA, the CDR3 is TGCGCCAGCAGCCCGCAAGGGAGTCTAGGGTACGAGCAGTACTTC. V is TRBV5-1 and J is TRBJ2-7, with D tentatively TRBD2 (5 bases). The germline CDR1 and CDR2 sequences are SGHRS and YFSETQ. The CDR3 is 15 amino acids. Trimming took 4 bases from V and 4 from J, leaving 18 bases between them.

The CDR3 is CASRGQGKETQYF. The CDR3 DNA is TGTGCCAGCAGGGGACAGGGAAAAGAGACCCAGTACTTC. The V gene is TRBV28, the J gene TRBJ2-5; 9 bases align to TRBD1. With V trimmed by 6 bases and J by 3 bases, 2 bases remained unmatched. The CDR3 runs 13 residues. Germline V gene lookup returns CDR1 MDHEN and CDR2 SYDVKM.

The J gene is TRBJ1-1, the V gene TRBV4-2; perhaps TRBD1 as D (6 bases). V gave up 1 base and J gave up 3 bases, with 12 bases separating them. Germline CDR1 and CDR2: LGHNA and YNFKEQ. CDR3 length: 15 amino acids. For the CDR3, the DNA is TGTGCCAGCAGCCAAGGGTCGGACAGCCACACTGAAGCTTTCTTT. This encodes CASSQGSDSHTEAFF.

This chain connects TRBV11-2 to TRBJ2-3; 11 bases agree with TRBD2. The length of the CDR3 is 16 residues. The V and J ends lost 7 bases and 0 bases, in that order; junction bases with no gene match: 6. CDR1 is SGHAT, CDR2 FQNNGV, per germline. The CDR3 nucleotides are TGTGCCAGCACCATGACTAGCGGGGCTAGCACAGATACGCAGTATTTT. Translation: CASTMTSGASTDTQYF.

The V gene is TRBV6-5, the J gene TRBJ2-3; 10 bases fit TRBD2. The V gene's germline CDR1 is MNHEY and CDR2 SVGAGI. The ends lost 6 bases at V and 3 bases at J; junction bases unmatched: 9. The CDR3 extends over 16 amino acids. The CDR3 DNA reads as TGTGCCAGCAGCTACCAACCGGGACTAGCGACAGATACGCAGTATTTT. It specifies CASSYQPGLATDTQYF.